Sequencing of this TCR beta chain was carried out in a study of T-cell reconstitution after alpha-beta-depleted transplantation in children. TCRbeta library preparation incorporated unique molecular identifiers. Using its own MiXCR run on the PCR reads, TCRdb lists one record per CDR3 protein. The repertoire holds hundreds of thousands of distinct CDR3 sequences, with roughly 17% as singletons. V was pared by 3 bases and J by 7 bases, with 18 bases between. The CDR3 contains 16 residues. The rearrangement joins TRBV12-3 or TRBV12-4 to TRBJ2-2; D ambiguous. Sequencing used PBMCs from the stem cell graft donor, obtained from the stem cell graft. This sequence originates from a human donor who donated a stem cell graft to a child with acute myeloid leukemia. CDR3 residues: CASSFSLLLRDGELFF. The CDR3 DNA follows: TGTGCCAGCAGTTTCTCCCTACTGTTAAGGGACGGGGAGCTGTTTTTT.